These T cell receptor beta chains were read from a single sample in a study of OX40 agonist ivuxolimab in advanced cancers. The assay was immunoSEQ multiplex PCR, and TCRdb's table has in-frame clones only and misses some. The sample lists about 50,000 clones, roughly 90% seen once, with roughly 3.5% in the top ten. The source material was CD4+ or CD8+ T cells sorted from blood, sampled in a trial of the OX40 agonist ivuxolimab. Receptor source: an adult with an advanced solid tumor such as melanoma, head and neck, liver or kidney cancer. CDR3s include the opening cysteine and the closing phenylalanine or tryptophan. D genes are given only for firm matches. Size values are once, few and many counts, or a class for expanded clones, and some rows have none.

j_call | clone_size | v_call | d_call | cdr3_nt | cdr3_aa
TRBJ2-5 | . | TRBV14 | TRBD2 | TGTGCCCCGGGGAGGGCCTTTTCGGCCGGCGGTGAGACCCAGTACTTC | CAPGRAFSAGGETQYF
TRBJ1-1 | . | TRBV6-1 | TRBD1 | TGTGCCAGCAATAGGGGGCCCACTGAAGCTTTCTTT | CASNRGPTEAFF
TRBJ2-7 | . | TRBV2 | . | TGTGCCAGCAGTGAAAAAACCCCGGACCCCTACGAGCAGTACTTC | CASSEKTPDPYEQYF
TRBJ2-2 | few | TRBV2 | . | TGTGCCAGCAGTGAAAGTCGTGCGGGGTTGATCCCCGCGGAGCTGTTTTTT | CASSESRAGLIPAELFF
TRBJ2-3 | . | TRBV7-6 | TRBD1 | TGTGCCAGCAGCCCCACACGGACAGGGCTCACAGATACGCAGTATTTT | CASSPTRTGLTDTQYF
TRBJ2-5 | . | TRBV19 | TRBD1 | TGTGCCAGTAGTACCACCTTACAGGGGGCGAGGGAGACCCAGTACTTC | CASSTTLQGARETQYF
TRBJ2-2 | once | TRBV28 | . | TGTGCCGTACACCGGGGGCGCGGGGAGCTGTTTTTT | CAVHRGRGELFF
TRBJ1-1 | . | TRBV4-2 | . | TGTGCCAGCAGCCAAACAACAGGGTTTTTCGCTTTCTTT | CASSQTTGFFAFF
TRBJ2-1 | few | TRBV14 | . | TGTGCCAGCAGCCAAGATCCGGAGCAGTTCTTC | CASSQDPEQFF
TRBJ1-6 | . | TRBV30 | . | TGTGCCTGGATTCGGGGCCAGAATTCACCCCTCCACTTT | CAWIRGQNSPLHF
TRBJ2-7 | medium-sized | TRBV28 | . | TGTGCCAGCAGTCGTATTTACGAGCAGTACTTC | CASSRIYEQYF
TRBJ2-1 | . | TRBV29-1 | . | TGCAGCGTTGAAGATGGCTCCTGGGGTGAGCAGTTCTTC | CSVEDGSWGEQFF
TRBJ1-2 | . | TRBV19 | TRBD1 | TGTGCCAGTACCCCCAGGGACAGAAGACTCTATGGCTACACCTTC | CASTPRDRRLYGYTF
TRBJ1-2 | . | TRBV19 | . | TGTGCCAGTAGAAACAACGGAGTAAGCGGCTACACCTTC | CASRNNGVSGYTF
TRBJ1-1 | . | TRBV12-1 | . | TGTGCCAGCAGCGCACAGGGTGGCCTCCAACCGAACACTGAAGCTTTCTTT | CASSAQGGLQPNTEAFF
TRBJ1-1 | . | TRBV7-9 | . | TGTGCCAGCAGCTTGCGAGGAGTGGTGAACACTGAAGCTTTCTTT | CASSLRGVVNTEAFF
TRBJ1-5 | . | TRBV5-6 | . | TGTGCCAGCAGCTTGGTGGGGGGCAATCAGCCCCAGCATTTT | CASSLVGGNQPQHF
TRBJ1-2 | once | TRBV6-5 | . | TGTGCCAGATCGATCGGCTACACCTTC | CARSIGYTF
TRBJ1-1 | . | TRBV6-1 | . | TGTGCCAGCCCCCTCCCCCCGGCTGCTGAAGCTTTCTTT | CASPLPPAAEAFF
TRBJ1-5 | . | TRBV7-9 | . | TGTGCCAGCAGCCTACAGGGCAATCAGCCCCAGCATTTT | CASSLQGNQPQHF
TRBJ2-7 | . | TRBV7-2 | . | TGTGCCAGCAGCTTAGCCGGGACCCGCAGGGGTGAGCAGTACTTC | CASSLAGTRRGEQYF
TRBJ2-7 | few | TRBV27 | . | TGTGCCAGCAGTTCTCTCAAGACCGGGATTTCTGGTGACGAGCAGTACTTC | CASSSLKTGISGDEQYF
TRBJ2-3 | . | TRBV19 | . | TGTGCCAGTACCCACGGGGAGAGGGATTCAACAGATACGCAGTATTTT | CASTHGERDSTDTQYF
TRBJ1-5 | . | TRBV2 | TRBD1 | TGTGCCAGCAGTGAGCAGACAGGGGACCAGCCCCAGCATTTT | CASSEQTGDQPQHF
TRBJ1-1 | . | TRBV11-2 | . | TGTGCCAGCAGCTCTCTTAAGAACACTGAAGCTTTCTTT | CASSSLKNTEAFF
TRBJ1-2 | . | TRBV9 | . | TGTGCCAGCACGGTCTCTACAGGGAATGGCTACACCTTC | CASTVSTGNGYTF
TRBJ2-3 | . | TRBV5-5 | . | TGTGCCAGCAGCCCAATGGGGGCAGATACGCAGTATTTT | CASSPMGADTQYF
TRBJ1-2 | . | TRBV19 | . | TGTGCCAGTAGCAATATACTTAACTATGGCTACACCTTC | CASSNILNYGYTF
TRBJ1-5 | once | TRBV6-1 | . | TGTGCCAGCAGTGAAGCTGGTACTTTTTCCAATCAGCCCCAGCATTTT | CASSEAGTFSNQPQHF
TRBJ1-1 | . | TRBV10-3 | . | TGTGCCATCAGTGAGTCGGTAGTCAGTCGGGGCACTGAAGCTTTCTTT | CAISESVVSRGTEAFF
TRBJ2-5 | . | TRBV20-1 | . | TGCAGTGCTAGTCCCATTCCGACCCAGTACTTC | CSASPIPTQYF
TRBJ1-5 | . | TRBV6-5 | . | TGTGCCAGCAGTTACTCGGAGTCAGGACAGCCCCAGCATTTT | CASSYSESGQPQHF
TRBJ2-7 | . | TRBV18 | TRBD1 | TGTGCCAGCTCACGAGGACAGGGGAGCTCCTACGAGCAGTACTTC | CASSRGQGSSYEQYF
TRBJ1-5 | . | TRBV6-1 | TRBD1 | TGTGCCAGCAGTGAAGCGCTGGCGGGGGGACAGGCCCAGCATTTT | CASSEALAGGQAQHF
TRBJ1-5 | . | TRBV5-1 | . | TGCGCCAGCAGCTTGGTAGGGGGCAATCAGCCCCAGCATTTT | CASSLVGGNQPQHF
TRBJ2-2 | . | TRBV7-3 | TRBD2 | TGTGCCAGCAGCCCAAGACTAGCGGGGGGCACCGGGGAGCTGTTTTTT | CASSPRLAGGTGELFF
TRBJ1-5 | few | TRBV30 | . | TGTGCCTGGAGTAGCTTATCCGAGGGGACCCAGCATTTT | CAWSSLSEGTQHF
TRBJ2-1 | . | TRBV11-3 | . | TGTGCCAGCAGCTTAGAGGGGAATAGGGGTTACAATGAGCAGTTCTTC | CASSLEGNRGYNEQFF
TRBJ2-1 | . | TRBV18 | TRBD2 | TGTGCCAGCTCACCACGTGGGTTGGCTAGCGGGAACCATGAGCAGTTCTTC | CASSPRGLASGNHEQFF
TRBJ2-3 | . | TRBV29-1 | TRBD1 | TGCAGCGTCCCTCCCCGGGACAGGGGAACAGATACGCAGTATTTT | CSVPPRDRGTDTQYF
TRBJ2-7 | . | TRBV19 | . | TGTGCCAGTAGTCATGACAGGAGGGGCTACGAGCAGTACTTC | CASSHDRRGYEQYF
TRBJ1-5 | . | TRBV6-1 | TRBD1 | TGTGCCAGCAGTGAAGTGTACAGGGGAGGGAATCAGCCCCAGCATTTT | CASSEVYRGGNQPQHF
TRBJ2-3 | . | TRBV11-2 | . | TGTGCCAGCAGCCCACGACAGAGTCCCGGTCCAGATACGCAGTATTTT | CASSPRQSPGPDTQYF
TRBJ1-5 | few | TRBV30 | . | TGTGCCTGGAGTGGTGGGGGCCGGCAGCCCCAGCATTTT | CAWSGGGRQPQHF
TRBJ2-5 | . | TRBV4-2 | . | TGTGCCAGCAGCCAAGCCGAGGGTGGGGGGGAGACCCAGTACTTC | CASSQAEGGGETQYF
TRBJ1-1 | . | TRBV27 | . | TGTGCCAGCAGTTTAACTTGGTCGGGGGACACTGAAGCTTTCTTT | CASSLTWSGDTEAFF
TRBJ2-2 | . | TRBV5-1 | . | TGCGCCAGCAGCTTGGCGACCGAGGGGGAGCTGTTTTTT | CASSLATEGELFF
TRBJ1-3 | . | TRBV19 | . | TGTGCCAGTAGTTCTCCAAACTCTGGAAACACCATATATTTT | CASSSPNSGNTIYF
TRBJ1-1 | . | TRBV2 | . | TGTGCCAGCAGTGAAGATGGGACAATTGCCGACACTGAAGCTTTCTTT | CASSEDGTIADTEAFF
TRBJ2-7 | . | TRBV9 | . | TGTGCCAGCAGCGTAGGCTCCCAGGGCTACGAGCAGTACTTC | CASSVGSQGYEQYF
TRBJ1-1 | . | TRBV6-5 | TRBD1 | TGTGCCAGCAGTTACTTTGACAGGGACACTGAAGCTTTCTTT | CASSYFDRDTEAFF
TRBJ2-1 | . | TRBV6-1 | TRBD1 | TGTGCCAGCAGTGGAGACAGGGGCTTTGTCAATGAGCAGTTCTTC | CASSGDRGFVNEQFF
TRBJ2-5 | . | TRBV7-8 | . | TGTGCCAGCAGCGCTAAAGAGACCCAGTACTTC | CASSAKETQYF
TRBJ1-5 | . | TRBV6-4 | . | TGTGCCAGCACTCTGGTGTGGGGAGGGAATCAGCCCCAGCATTTT | CASTLVWGGNQPQHF
TRBJ2-7 | . | TRBV18 | . | TGTGCCAGCTCACCAAGTAACCAGGGGGGCGAGCAGTACTTC | CASSPSNQGGEQYF
TRBJ1-2 | . | TRBV7-9 | . | TGTGCCAGCAGCTTGGCCGGGGGGGCCATAGGCTATGGCTACACCTTC | CASSLAGGAIGYGYTF
TRBJ2-1 | . | TRBV28 | . | TGTGCCAGCTCCCTAGGGGGCTACAATGAGCAGTTCTTC | CASSLGGYNEQFF
TRBJ1-2 | . | TRBV7-8 | . | TGTGCCAGCAGCTTAGGCGGGTTTGGCTACACCTTC | CASSLGGFGYTF